The 32 T cell receptor beta chains below were found in one sample sequenced in a study of OX40 agonist ivuxolimab in advanced cancers. Profiled with immunoSEQ multiplex PCR; TCRdb holds only in-frame clones, not every one. The repertoire consists of around 33,000 clones, with approximately 90% occurring once and the leading ten covering approximately 9.7%. The source material was CD4+ or CD8+ T cells sorted from blood, sampled in a trial of the OX40 agonist ivuxolimab. Source of these receptors: an adult with an advanced solid tumor such as melanoma, head and neck, liver or kidney cancer.

DNA for the CDR3: TGCGCCAGCAGCTCCCGACTAGCGGGAGGCACAGATACGCAGTATTTT. It specifies CASSSRLAGGTDTQYF. The chain employs TRBV5-1 and TRBJ2-3, with TRBD2 identical over 12 bases. V lost 3 bases to trimming and J lost 1 base; unmatched junction nucleotides: 3. CDR1 and CDR2 from the germline V gene are SGHRS and YFSETQ. The CDR3 has 16 residues.

The rearrangement links TRBV30 to TRBJ2-7, with TRBD1 matching over 7 bases. Trimming took 2 bases from V and 4 from J; bases not matched to a gene: 8. CDR3 length: 14 residues. The germline V gene encodes CDR1 GTSNPN and CDR2 SVGIG (reference sequence). The CDR3 is CAWSLTGIPYEQYF. CDR3 coding DNA: TGTGCCTGGAGTTTGACAGGGATTCCATACGAGCAGTACTTC.

The rearrangement uses TRBV27 and TRBJ2-1; 11 nucleotides align to TRBD2. The trim removed 2 bases at V and 7 bases at J, leaving 16 bases unmatched. There are 19 residues in the CDR3. Germline CDR1 MNHEY, CDR2 SMNVEV (reference sequence). This CDR3 reads CASSLRVGIGLAGFNEQFF. In nucleotides, the CDR3 is TGTGCCAGCAGTTTAAGAGTCGGTATTGGACTAGCGGGCTTTAATGAGCAGTTCTTC.

This chain links TRBV6-1 with TRBJ1-3, with D hard to call. The CDR3 spans 11 residues. Between the trimmed V and J ends, which lost 8 bases and 8 bases, there was a span of 10 bases. Per germline, CDR1 MNHNS and CDR2 SASEGT. The CDR3 DNA follows: TGTGCCAGCGCCTATCAGGACACCATATATTTT. Amino acids: CASAYQDTIYF.

The chain joins TRBV10-3 to TRBJ2-1; 7 bases fit TRBD1. Germline V gene data show CDR1 as ENHRY and CDR2 as SYGVKD. The CDR3 has 14 amino acids. The J segment lost 6 bases and the V segment lost 2 bases, leaving 4 bases of the junction unmatched. The CDR3 spells CAISEPQGTNEQFF. The CDR3 coding sequence is TGTGCCATCAGTGAGCCACAGGGGACCAATGAGCAGTTCTTC.

The rearrangement uses TRBV30 and TRBJ1-1, with D possibly TRBD1 on 6 matching bases. The CDR3 extends over 13 amino acids. Germline V gene sequence: CDR1 GTSNPN, CDR2 SVGIG (reference sequence). The V end lost 5 bases, the J end lost 1 base, and 11 bases lay between the germline ends. CDR3 in DNA: TGTGCCTGGGGGGGCTCACCGAACACTGAAGCTTTCTTT. It codes for CAWGGSPNTEAFF.

The chain carries TRBV4-2 and TRBJ2-7; no clear D gene. Germline V gene sequence: CDR1 LGHNA, CDR2 YNFKEQ. CDR3 length: 16 amino acids. The V gene lost 1 base and the J gene lost 6 bases, with 19 bases spanning the gap. CDR3 amino acids: CASSQGGRNEAGEQYF. The CDR3 DNA sequence: TGTGCCAGCAGCCAAGGAGGAAGGAACGAAGCTGGCGAGCAGTACTTC.

V gene TRBV11-3 combines with J gene TRBJ2-2, with 12 positions matching TRBD2. This CDR3 has 17 residues. Per the germline V gene, CDR1 is SGHNT and CDR2 is YENEEA. Trimming removed 1 base from V and 0 bases from J; junction bases left unmatched: 0. CDR3 amino acids: CASSLGLAGANTGELFF. Here the CDR3 DNA reads TGTGCCAGCAGCTTAGGACTAGCGGGGGCGAACACCGGGGAGCTGTTTTTT.

V and J are TRBV28 and TRBJ2-5; D unclear. This CDR3 region has 12 residues. V was cut by 4 bases and J by 3 bases, with 6 bases left in between. Germline CDR1 MDHEN, CDR2 SYDVKM. The DNA of the CDR3 is TGTGCCAGCAGTTGGCTTAAAGAGACCCAGTACTTC. This sequence encodes CASSWLKETQYF.

This sequence joins TRBV7-8 and TRBJ1-5; no clear D gene. The CDR3 sequence is 13 residues long. V was cut by 1 base and J by 7 bases, with 8 bases left in between. CDR1 SGHVS and CDR2 FQNEAQ come from the germline V gene. The CDR3 region has the DNA TGTGCCAGCAGCTTAGAGTCGTGGCAGCCCCAGCATTTT. The encoded protein is CASSLESWQPQHF.

The chain uses TRBV5-1 and TRBJ2-5; 16 bases map to TRBD2. The CDR3 is 17 amino acids. Per germline, CDR1 SGHRS and CDR2 YFSETQ. The ends lost 4 bases at V and 5 bases at J; junction bases unmatched: 8. CDR3 DNA sequence: TGCGCCAGCAGCCTCGGGACTAGCGGGAGGGGTCTGGAGACCCAGTACTTC. Protein sequence: CASSLGTSGRGLETQYF.

The chain recombines TRBV5-1 with TRBJ2-7; D is perhaps TRBD2 (5 bases). Trimming took off 0 bases at V and 0 bases at J, with 10 bases between the two ends. CDR1 is SGHRS and CDR2 is YFSETQ in the germline V gene. The CDR3 sequence is 15 residues long. In nucleotides, the CDR3 is TGCGCCAGCAGCTTGGCCGGCGGGCACTCCTACGAGCAGTACTTC. Protein: CASSLAGGHSYEQYF.

The chain recombines TRBV19 with TRBJ2-1; D tentatively fits TRBD1 or TRBD2 (5 bases each). Germline CDR1 reads LNHDA; CDR2 reads SQIVND (reference sequence). Trimming removed 7 bases at V and 2 bases at J, with 15 bases between. The CDR3 is 15 residues long. The CDR3 region is CASTATGTAYNEQFF. CDR3 in DNA: TGTGCCAGTACCGCGACGGGGACCGCCTACAATGAGCAGTTCTTC.

The chain recombines TRBV5-1 with TRBJ1-4; tentatively, D is TRBD1 (5 bases). The CDR3 length is 14 residues. Trimming removed 0 bases from V and 8 bases from J, with 11 bases in between. Germline V gene data show CDR1 as SGHRS and CDR2 as YFSETQ. The CDR3 loop reads CASSLGQGVEKLFF. In nucleotides, the CDR3 is TGCGCCAGCAGCTTGGGGCAGGGAGTGGAAAAACTGTTTTTT.

V and J are TRBV5-4 and TRBJ1-3, with a tentative D call TRBD1 (5 bases). The V gene lost 4 bases and the J gene lost 1 base, with 12 bases spanning the gap. The germline V gene encodes CDR1 SGHNT and CDR2 YYREEE (reference sequence). The CDR3 runs to 15 residues. The CDR3 is CASSLDSLSGNTIYF. The CDR3 region has the DNA TGTGCCAGCAGCCTCGACAGTCTTTCTGGAAACACCATATATTTT.

V gene TRBV21-1 combines with J gene TRBJ1-5; the DNA was not used to check the table's D call, TRBD1. TRBV21-1 is a listed pseudogene. CDR3 size: 16 residues. Here the CDR3 reads CASSKGAGQPDQPQHF. CDR3 DNA: TGTGCCAGCAGCAAAGGGGCAGGCCAACCTGATCAGCCCCAGCATTTT.

V usage is TRBV27 and J usage is TRBJ2-3; D is undetermined. The ends were cut back, 8 bases at V and 5 bases at J, with 8 bases in the middle. Germline loops: CDR1 MNHEY, CDR2 SMNVEV (reference sequence). CDR3 size: 11 residues. CDR3 DNA: TGTGCCAGCCGCACTCTAGATACGCAGTATTTT. It encodes CASRTLDTQYF.

The chain joins TRBV5-1 to TRBJ1-2; 9 bases map to TRBD1. CDR3 length: 16 residues. The junction had 13 bases not matched to a gene; V was cut back by 7 bases and J by 3 bases. Germline lookup yields CDR1 SGHRS and CDR2 YFSETQ. The CDR3 protein is CASRQTGTGLDYGYTF. The CDR3, as DNA: TGCGCCAGCCGACAGACCGGGACAGGGTTAGACTATGGCTACACCTTC. The entire variable domain, with the rest obtained from reference TRBV5-1 and TRBJ1-2, is as follows: KAGVTQTPRYLIKTRGQQVTLSCSPISGHRSVSWYQQTPGQGLQFLFEYFSETQRNKGNFPGRFSGRQFSNSRSEMNVSTLELGDSALYLCASRQTGTGLDYGYTFGSGTRLTVV.

This sequence joins TRBV18 and TRBJ2-2; maybe TRBD1 (7 bases). The CDR3 contains 15 residues. CDR1 is KGHSH and CDR2 is LQKENI in the germline V gene. Trimming cost V 1 base and J 4 bases, with 10 bases left between them. This chain's CDR3 is CASSPRQGGTGELFF. Here the CDR3 DNA reads TGTGCCAGCTCACCACGCCAGGGGGGCACCGGGGAGCTGTTTTTT.

This clone was detected only once. The CDR3 sequence is CASSLVSSGRVGELFF. DNA for the CDR3: TGCGCCAGCAGCTTGGTGTCTAGCGGGAGAGTCGGGGAGCTGTTTTTT. This chain connects TRBV5-1 to TRBJ2-2; 10 bases map to TRBD2. Germline V gene sequence: CDR1 SGHRS, CDR2 YFSETQ. This CDR3 region has 16 residues. With 0 bases clipped from V and 7 bases from J, the junction kept 6 bases outside the gene matches.

The gene calls are TRBV11-3 and TRBJ2-7; D is possibly TRBD2 (7 bases). Germline V gives CDR1 SGHNT, CDR2 YENEEA. The CDR3 is made up of 16 amino acids. The V gene lost 0 bases and the J gene lost 2 bases, with 14 bases spanning the gap. CDR3 sequence (DNA): TGTGCCAGCAGCTTAGACGGGGGGCCTCAAACCTACGAGCAGTACTTC. It yields the protein CASSLDGGPQTYEQYF.

This chain connects TRBV19 to TRBJ2-1; D not certain. The CDR3 is made up of 14 amino acids. Trimming took 7 bases from V and 3 from J, leaving 13 bases between them. CDR1 and CDR2 from the germline V gene are LNHDA and SQIVND (reference sequence). Here the CDR3 reads CASTYRVDYNEQFF. CDR3 nucleotide sequence: TGTGCCAGTACCTATCGGGTCGACTACAATGAGCAGTTCTTC.

The rearrangement joins TRBV18 to TRBJ2-3; D gene uncertain. Trimming removed 4 bases at V and 4 bases at J, with 21 bases between. CDR1 and CDR2 (germline): KGHSH, LQKENI. The CDR3 runs 17 residues. The CDR3 reads CASSLKLAVGSPDTQYF. The CDR3 bases are TGTGCCAGCTCACTAAAACTGGCCGTGGGATCCCCAGATACGCAGTATTTT.

This chain joins TRBV28 and TRBJ2-1; D might be TRBD1 (5 bases). CDR3 length: 16 residues. Trimming stripped 6 bases from V and 0 bases from J, with 15 bases between. Germline V gives CDR1 MDHEN, CDR2 SYDVKM. The CDR3 DNA reads as TGTGCCAGCAGCCCTGAGACAGTGAGCTCCTACAATGAGCAGTTCTTC. It translates to CASSPETVSSYNEQFF. The entire variable domain, with the rest obtained from reference TRBV28 and TRBJ2-1, is as follows: DVKVTQSSRYLVKRTGEKVFLECVQDMDHENMFWYRQDPGLGLRLIYFSYDVKMKEKGDIPEGYSVSREKKERFSLILESASTNQTSMYLCASSPETVSSYNEQFFGPGTRLTVL.

The chain is built from TRBV6-1 and TRBJ2-2, with 7 bases fitting TRBD1. Trimming removed 2 bases from V and 13 bases from J; junction bases left unmatched: 4. The CDR3 spans 12 residues. Germline V CDR1 and CDR2: MNHNS, SASEGT. The CDR3 here is CASSEMTGRLFF. CDR3 DNA sequence: TGTGCCAGCAGTGAAATGACAGGGAGGCTGTTTTTT.

The V gene is TRBV5-1, the J gene TRBJ2-6; D unresolved. The V gene's germline CDR1 is SGHRS and CDR2 YFSETQ. The CDR3 extends over 18 amino acids. Trimming left V 2 bases short and J 0 bases short, with 15 bases between. The CDR3 DNA reads as TGCGCCAGCAGCTTAAACCCCGACACCTCCTCTGGGGCCAACGTCCTGACTTTC. Amino acid sequence: CASSLNPDTSSGANVLTF.

The chain is built from TRBV5-1 and TRBJ1-2; D remains unclear. The CDR3 consists of 13 residues. The ends were cut back, 4 bases at V and 5 bases at J, with 12 bases in the middle. The germline gives CDR1 SGHRS, CDR2 YFSETQ. This chain's CDR3 is CASSNGEGYGYTF. The CDR3 nucleotides read TGCGCCAGCAGCAACGGGGAAGGGTATGGCTACACCTTC.

This clone showed up just once. CDR3 amino acids: CASSSTETSGRGHEQFF. DNA for the CDR3: TGCGCCAGCAGCTCCACTGAGACTAGCGGGAGGGGTCATGAGCAGTTCTTC. V gene TRBV5-1 combines with J gene TRBJ2-1; 14 bases are shared with TRBD2. Germline assignment: CDR1 SGHRS and CDR2 YFSETQ. This CDR3 region has 17 residues. Germline trimming cut 3 bases from V and 8 bases from J; bases unmatched to any gene: 10.

The V call is TRBV27, the J call TRBJ2-7, with 12 bases lining up with TRBD1. V shed 4 bases, J shed 6 bases, and the junction held 4 bases outside the gene matches. Germline CDR1 is MNHEY and CDR2 is SMNVEV (reference sequence). The CDR3 is 14 amino acids. The CDR3: CASSSGQGASEQYF. DNA for the CDR3: TGTGCCAGCAGTTCGGGACAGGGGGCAAGCGAGCAGTACTTC.

This clone was picked up one time. The chain combines TRBV19 with TRBJ2-2; 8 bases map to TRBD2. The germline V gene encodes CDR1 LNHDA and CDR2 SQIVND (reference sequence). The CDR3 consists of 14 residues. V gave up 8 bases and J gave up 4 bases; unmatched junction bases: 6. The CDR3 DNA reads TGTGCCAGTCGGGGGGGTTCGGGCACCGGGGAGCTGTTTTTT. Amino acid sequence: CASRGGSGTGELFF.

The chain couples TRBV6-1 to TRBJ2-2; TRBD2 matches at 10 bases. CDR3 size: 16 residues. J lost 7 bases, V lost 1 base, and 6 bases had no gene match. The germline CDR1 and CDR2 sequences are MNHNS and SASEGT. The CDR3 reads CASSEGGSGRFGELFF. In DNA, the CDR3 is TGTGCCAGCAGTGAAGGGGGTAGCGGGAGGTTCGGGGAGCTGTTTTTT.

The chain combines TRBV19 with TRBJ2-4; TRBD2 matches at 8 bases. CDR1 is LNHDA, CDR2 SQIVND, per germline (reference sequence). This CDR3 is built from 14 residues. The J segment lost 1 base and the V segment lost 10 bases, leaving 6 bases of the junction unmatched. This CDR3 reads CATSGGAAKNIQYF. CDR3 nucleotides: TGTGCCACATCGGGGGGGGCGGCCAAAAACATTCAGTACTTC.